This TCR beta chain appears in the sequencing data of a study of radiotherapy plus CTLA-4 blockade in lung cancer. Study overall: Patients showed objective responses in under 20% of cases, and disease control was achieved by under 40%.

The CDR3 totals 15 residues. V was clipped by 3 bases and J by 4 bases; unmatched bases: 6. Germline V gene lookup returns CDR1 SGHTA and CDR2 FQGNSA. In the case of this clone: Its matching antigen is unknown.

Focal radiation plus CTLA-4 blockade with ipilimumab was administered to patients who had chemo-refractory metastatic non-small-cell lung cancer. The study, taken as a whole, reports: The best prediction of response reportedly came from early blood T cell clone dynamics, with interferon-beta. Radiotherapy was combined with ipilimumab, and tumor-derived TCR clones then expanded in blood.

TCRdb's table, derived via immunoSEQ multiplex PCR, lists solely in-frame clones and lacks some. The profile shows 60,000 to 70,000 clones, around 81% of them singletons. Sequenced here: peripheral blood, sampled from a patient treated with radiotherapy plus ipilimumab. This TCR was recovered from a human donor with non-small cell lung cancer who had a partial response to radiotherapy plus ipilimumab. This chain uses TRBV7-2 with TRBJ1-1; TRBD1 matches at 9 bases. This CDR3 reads CASSLQTGGGTEAFF. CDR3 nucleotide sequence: TGTGCCAGCAGCTTGCAGACAGGGGGAGGCACTGAAGCTTTCTTT.